The next 5 T cell receptor beta chains were all read from a single sample in a study of cytomegalovirus exposure and HLA in healthy donors. Use of 60 Vbeta and 13 Jbeta primers characterized the PCR. The data were produced by immunoSEQ multiplex PCR, yet TCRdb's version contains in-frame clones alone and is incomplete. The sample lists around 64,000 clones; roughly nine tenths were seen once. The sample consisted of PBMCs. Every receptor here comes from a woman aged 25 to 45 in good health and CMV-seropositive.

The chain couples TRBV13 to TRBJ2-1; 8 bases are shared with TRBD2. V lost 5 bases to trimming and J lost 7 bases; unmatched junction nucleotides: 7. Germline V lookup: CDR1 PRHDT, CDR2 FYEKMQ (reference sequence). The length of the CDR3 is 14 residues. The CDR3 DNA is TGTGCCAGCAGCAATCGACTAGCGCCTAATGAGCAGTTCTTC. This translates into CASSNRLAPNEQFF.

The chain employs TRBV9 and TRBJ2-1; 7 bases align to TRBD2. CDR1 and CDR2 (germline): SGDLS, YYNGEE. V lost 8 bases, J lost 0 bases, and 8 bases stayed unmatched. CDR3 length equals 15 residues. CDR3 residues: CASGPAGSSYNEQFF. As DNA, the CDR3 is TGTGCCAGTGGCCCAGCGGGATCCTCCTACAATGAGCAGTTCTTC.

The chain is built from TRBV11-2 and TRBJ2-1, with a possible D match to TRBD2 (6 bases). This CDR3 region has 19 residues. The germline V gene encodes CDR1 SGHAT and CDR2 FQNNGV. V was shortened by 2 bases and J by 0 bases, with 20 bases between the two germline ends. The CDR3 region is CASSLHGSALLSSYNEQFF. CDR3 sequence (DNA): TGTGCCAGCAGCTTACACGGGAGTGCCCTACTGAGCTCCTACAATGAGCAGTTCTTC. The full variable domain, in which reference TRBV11-2 and TRBJ2-1 provide the parts outside the CDR3, is EAGVAQSPRYKIIEKRQSVAFWCNPISGHATLYWYQQILGQGPKLLIQFQNNGVVDDSQLPKDRFSAERLKGVDSTLKIQPAKLEDSAVYLCASSLHGSALLSSYNEQFFGPGTRLTVL.

The V and J genes are TRBV7-2 and TRBJ2-7, with 9 bases matching TRBD2. This CDR3 contains 19 residues. Germline-derived CDR1 and CDR2 are SGHTA and FQGNSA. The J segment lost 4 bases and the V segment lost 0 bases, leaving 16 bases of the junction unmatched. This chain's CDR3 is CASSLAFLSLAGGPYEQYF. The CDR3 DNA follows: TGTGCCAGCAGCTTAGCTTTCCTCTCGTTGGCGGGAGGGCCATACGAGCAGTACTTC.

This rearrangement joins TRBV5-1 to TRBJ2-5; no clear D. The tail of the sequence fits TRBJ2-7 better, so the J call may be wrong. This CDR3 has 14 residues. The germline V gene encodes CDR1 SGHRS and CDR2 YFSETQ. The CDR3 bases are TGCGCCAGCAGCTTACAGAGTACCACCTACGAGCAGTACTTC. It is translated as CASSLQSTTYEQYF.